This is a list of T cell receptor beta chains from one sample in a study of control samples from healthy donors and cancer patients. Method: immunoSEQ multiplex PCR; TCRdb's copy keeps in-frame clones and lacks some. The sample includes around 190,000 clones, nearly 90% of them seen just once. The sequenced material came from blood. The origin of the receptors is a woman in her 50s in good health. CDR3s leave out the opening cysteine and the closing phenylalanine or tryptophan. The listing skips clone size in some rows; elsewhere it reads once, few, many or a size class.

CDR3 length: 13; V gene: TRBV24-1; clone size: -; CDR3 protein: ATSDLGQGTETQY
CDR3 length: 13; V gene: TRBV25-1; clone size: -; CDR3 protein: ASSVGRGIGNTIY
CDR3 length: 11; V gene: TRBV6-5; clone size: once; CDR3 protein: ASSYRGWTGYT
CDR3 length: 10; V gene: TRBV7-9; clone size: -; CDR3 protein: ASSHLGDTQY
CDR3 length: 12; V gene: TRBV6-5; clone size: -; CDR3 protein: ASSYGGGPNGYT
CDR3 length: 12; V gene: TRBV4-3; clone size: -; CDR3 protein: ASSLYRTNTEAF
CDR3 length: 13; V gene: TRBV11-2; clone size: -; CDR3 protein: ASSPAWGGGTEAF
CDR3 length: 14; V gene: TRBV4-3; clone size: -; CDR3 protein: ASSQGRAANTGELF
CDR3 length: 16; V gene: TRBV28; clone size: -; CDR3 protein: ASSLPVDRAPSTDTQY
CDR3 length: 11; V gene: TRBV2; clone size: -; CDR3 protein: ASSEDGYYGYT
CDR3 length: 12; V gene: TRBV10-3; clone size: -; CDR3 protein: AISESEGATRAF
CDR3 length: 10; V gene: TRBV28; clone size: -; CDR3 protein: VTRQGRQPQH
CDR3 length: 13; V gene: TRBV24-1; clone size: -; CDR3 protein: ATSLAGTGNQPQH
CDR3 length: 13; V gene: TRBV5-1; clone size: -; CDR3 protein: ASSLVVGHTGELF
CDR3 length: 14; V gene: TRBV5-1; clone size: -; CDR3 protein: ASSPTPGLGANEQF
CDR3 length: 13; V gene: TRBV28; clone size: -; CDR3 protein: ASSLTQTLNTEAF
CDR3 length: 11; V gene: TRBV10-3; clone size: -; CDR3 protein: AISGGLEREQF
CDR3 length: 13; V gene: TRBV9; clone size: -; CDR3 protein: ASSVSGGNTGELF
CDR3 length: 11; V gene: TRBV19; clone size: once; CDR3 protein: ASSTTGPQPQH
CDR3 length: 13; V gene: TRBV19; clone size: -; CDR3 protein: ASSLGLASTDTQY
CDR3 length: 12; V gene: TRBV19; clone size: once; CDR3 protein: ASSIVTYNQPQH
CDR3 length: 16; V gene: TRBV5-8; clone size: -; CDR3 protein: ASSYLLRQGALTDTQY
CDR3 length: 10; V gene: TRBV28; clone size: -; CDR3 protein: ASTGRYYGYT
CDR3 length: 11; V gene: TRBV28; clone size: -; CDR3 protein: ASSLSTAGEAF
CDR3 length: 10; V gene: TRBV5-1; clone size: once; CDR3 protein: ASSLWTDTQY
CDR3 length: 11; V gene: TRBV19; clone size: -; CDR3 protein: ASSRQGTYGYT
CDR3 length: 11; V gene: TRBV7-3; clone size: -; CDR3 protein: ASSYSYTDTQY
CDR3 length: 11; V gene: TRBV5-1; clone size: -; CDR3 protein: ASSLDRVETQY
CDR3 length: 13; V gene: TRBV6-5; clone size: -; CDR3 protein: ASRAGTGGLEGYT
CDR3 length: 9; V gene: TRBV5-5; clone size: -; CDR3 protein: ASSSRYEQY
CDR3 length: 11; V gene: TRBV12-3/TRBV12-4; clone size: -; CDR3 protein: ASSLSQGFEAF
CDR3 length: 12; V gene: TRBV24-1; clone size: -; CDR3 protein: ATREGDGYYGYT
CDR3 length: 10; V gene: TRBV29-1; clone size: -; CDR3 protein: SVAQGQETQY
CDR3 length: 13; V gene: TRBV5-1; clone size: -; CDR3 protein: ASTLGQGLVYGYT
CDR3 length: 12; V gene: TRBV30; clone size: -; CDR3 protein: AWSAGHSGNTIY
CDR3 length: 13; V gene: TRBV9; clone size: -; CDR3 protein: ASSETSGTSYEQY
CDR3 length: 14; V gene: TRBV13; clone size: -; CDR3 protein: ASSSPGTASYNEQF
CDR3 length: 11; V gene: TRBV10-3; clone size: -; CDR3 protein: AIGQQSSYEQY
CDR3 length: 16; V gene: TRBV7-2; clone size: -; CDR3 protein: ASSPLGSGTSGANVLT
CDR3 length: 9; V gene: TRBV4-1; clone size: -; CDR3 protein: ASSQQAEQY
CDR3 length: 12; V gene: TRBV4-1; clone size: once; CDR3 protein: ASSRTETNEKLF
CDR3 length: 13; V gene: TRBV18; clone size: -; CDR3 protein: ASSPAGVLNQPQH
CDR3 length: 12; V gene: TRBV6-5; clone size: -; CDR3 protein: ASRRTSVQETQY
CDR3 length: 13; V gene: TRBV27; clone size: -; CDR3 protein: ASRPTGVFTGELF
CDR3 length: 12; V gene: TRBV28; clone size: -; CDR3 protein: ASSFGGGRQPQH
CDR3 length: 12; V gene: TRBV2; clone size: -; CDR3 protein: ASRLNANGDTQY
CDR3 length: 9; V gene: TRBV2; clone size: -; CDR3 protein: ARGGQYEQY
CDR3 length: 12; V gene: TRBV18; clone size: -; CDR3 protein: ASAGDRQNTEAF
CDR3 length: 12; V gene: TRBV15; clone size: once; CDR3 protein: ATSRDRAGNGYT
CDR3 length: 14; V gene: TRBV27; clone size: -; CDR3 protein: ASSFAGTVTSYEQY
CDR3 length: 11; V gene: TRBV10-3; clone size: -; CDR3 protein: AISFGGGDTQY
CDR3 length: 13; V gene: TRBV28; clone size: once; CDR3 protein: ASLKGGASNQPQH
CDR3 length: 12; V gene: TRBV7-2; clone size: -; CDR3 protein: ASSYGQGSTEAF
CDR3 length: 13; V gene: TRBV7-3; clone size: -; CDR3 protein: ASSLGGLAGAEQY
CDR3 length: 11; V gene: TRBV6-9; clone size: few; CDR3 protein: ASVTGIFYGYT
CDR3 length: 12; V gene: TRBV28; clone size: -; CDR3 protein: ASSLAGKYVGYT
CDR3 length: 13; V gene: TRBV6-5; clone size: -; CDR3 protein: ASSYEPNPYNEQF
CDR3 length: 11; V gene: TRBV7-2; clone size: -; CDR3 protein: ASSLGGKYEQY
CDR3 length: 9; V gene: TRBV19; clone size: -; CDR3 protein: ASGSGNTIY